This TCR beta chain was profiled in a study of PD-L1 blockade in urothelial cancer (dated by TCRdb to about 2017). Background on the whole study: Therapy was started around 2014 for all patients, and atezolizumab 1,200 mg was administered intravenously every 3 weeks. Progression-free survival longer than 6 months counted as durable clinical benefit, and TCR features were additionally tested against both progression-free and overall survival. Blood samples yielded a median of around 150,000 T cells and some 80,000 unique TCRs, with median clonality around 0.083. Twenty-five of 29 patients were males with bladder-origin urothelial cancer, and 18 of 29 reported a prior smoking history. Pretreatment blood TCR-seq was available for about 28 patients, at least one posttreatment blood collection was obtained for 25 or so patients, and tumor TCR-seq was available for 25 or so patients. Patients had an ECOG performance status of 0 or 1 and had received between 0 and 3 prior chemotherapy regimens. About 10 patients achieved durable clinical benefit and approximately 19 did not. The study, an exploratory multi-omic analysis, examined somatic, immune and clinical correlates of response to PD-L1 blockade with atezolizumab in urothelial cancer. TCR sequencing covered pretreatment tumor samples and matched, serially collected peripheral blood taken before and after atezolizumab treatment. Blood samples were analyzed 3 weeks after the start of treatment (second dose) and 6 weeks after the start of treatment. Whole exome sequencing and RNA sequencing of pretreatment tumors were performed alongside TCR sequencing in the same patients. General conclusions and limits of the study: Among patients with durable benefit, tumor-associated TCR clones showed greater expansion in peripheral blood 3 weeks after treatment started (n = 22, p = 0.022). Improved progression-free and overall survival was associated with having pretreatment peripheral blood TCR clonality below the median. Small sample size (n ≈ 30) and many exploratory analyses mean the results are intended to be hypothesis-generating.

V has 5 bases trimmed and J has 4 bases trimmed; junction bases matching no gene number 11. CDR1 and CDR2 are drawn from the germline V gene (reference sequence): PRHDT, FYEKMQ. The CDR3 sequence holds 16 residues, the cysteine and phenylalanine included. The sequence is cut down to CDR3 DNA, 48 bases in frame from base 1. To estimate absolute template abundance from read counts, synthetic TCR analog templates were spiked into each PCR. The immunoSEQ assay was used to amplify TCRbeta CDR3 regions from genomic DNA with bias-controlled V and J gene primers. Rearranged TCRbeta segments were sequenced at approximately 20X coverage. The authors' analysis ran thus. Clustering was used to correct sequencing errors, and CDR3s were annotated against IMGT to assign V, D and J genes. Downstream analyses used only productive TCRbeta rearrangements and left out out-of-frame or stop-codon sequences. To compute clonality, Shannon entropy was normalized by the log of the number of unique productive sequences and then subtracted from one. Fisher's exact test with Benjamini-Hochberg correction, using a cutoff of adjusted p below 0.01, was how clones that differed between time points or between blood and tumor were identified. TCRdb re-hosts the immuneACCESS table, in-frame sequences only. Its copies lack some clones; in the studies checked, an unresolved V gene accounts for under half of them, and the cause for the rest is not known. V and J calls and clone size are copied from that table; D and trimming were computed from the DNA. This sample lists around 66,000 clones; 88% were detected once. The ten largest make up approximately 11% of the sample.

As for this clone: There is no known antigen for this receptor. Base qualities are not recorded, but no much larger clone differs from it by a single base.

The intended sense of this specimen's time point label: peripheral blood 6 weeks after treatment start. A total of around 30 patients with locally advanced or metastatic urothelial carcinoma, treated at Memorial Sloan Kettering on a trial protocol, made up the cohort. Peripheral blood mononuclear cells were collected from each patient pretreatment and during treatment, giving between 1 and 8 total time points per patient. The Qiagen DNeasy Blood extraction kit was used to purify genomic DNA from total PBMCs and tumor samples. PBMCs were collected pretreatment and during treatment, and were isolated and stored as previously described.

The input for sequencing was PBMCs, taken around atezolizumab (anti-PD-L1) treatment. This TCR was sampled from a man aged 60 to 69 with urothelial cancer. Recombination joined TRBV13 with TRBJ2-5; the central 9 bases match TRBD2. The CDR3 region reads CASSPLAGGFVETQYF. Here is the DNA: TGTGCCAGCAGCCCCCTCGCGGGGGGGTTCGTAGAGACCCAGTACTTC.